Below are 8 T cell receptor beta chains sequenced from a single sample in a study of early T cells in non-severe SARS-CoV-2 infection. TCRdb re-called the 5' RACE reads with MiXCR, one entry per CDR3 protein. The repertoire has 71,000 or so distinct CDR3 sequences, approximately 14% of them found once; the top ten carry more than 12%. Source material: whole blood. All receptors come from an adult who was a healthcare worker with PCR-confirmed SARS-CoV-2 infection or an uninfected control (not recorded which).

Here the CDR3 DNA reads TGTGCCCCCAGGGAGTACGAGAACTACGAGCAGTACTTC. This sequence encodes CAPREYENYEQYF. This rearrangement joins TRBV6-9 to TRBJ2-7; either TRBD1 or TRBD2 may supply D (5 bases each). The CDR3 totals 13 residues. V lost 11 bases and J lost 3, with 17 bases in between. The germline CDR1 and CDR2 sequences are MNHGY and SVAAGI.

This clonotype was seen more than once but under ten times. The V gene is TRBV5-6, the J gene TRBJ1-1; TRBD1 matches 9 bases. Trimming removed 4 bases from V and 1 base from J; junction bases left unmatched: 11. This CDR3 is built from 17 residues. Germline V CDR1 and CDR2: SGHDT, YYEEEE. CDR3 in amino acids: CASSEGWTGVSNTEAFF. CDR3 bases: TGTGCCAGCAGCGAAGGTTGGACAGGGGTATCGAACACTGAAGCTTTCTTT.

The chain has TRBV7-9 and TRBJ2-3, with 8 bases aligning to TRBD1. V shed 10 bases and J 5 bases; nucleotides not matched to a gene: 8. This CDR3 is 13 amino acids long. Germline V gives CDR1 SEHNR, CDR2 FQNEAQ (reference sequence). This CDR3 reads CAIQGGEEDTQYF. The CDR3 nucleotides are TGTGCCATACAGGGGGGAGAAGAAGATACGCAGTATTTT.

The chain combines TRBV3-1 with TRBJ2-7; 12 positions match TRBD2. The CDR3 is 15 amino acids. CDR1 is LGHDT, CDR2 YNNKEL, per germline (reference sequence). Trimming took 6 bases from V and 0 from J; bases not matched to a gene: 3. In nucleotides, the CDR3 is TGTGCCAGCAGTCCTAGCGGGGGGGGCTCCTACGAGCAGTACTTC. Protein product: CASSPSGGGSYEQYF.

This clonotype came up many times. The chain combines TRBV13 with TRBJ2-7; 8 nucleotides match TRBD2. The germline gives CDR1 PRHDT, CDR2 FYEKMQ (reference sequence). After removal of 5 bases from V and 2 bases from J, the junction contained 11 bases not matched to a gene. The CDR3 totals 16 residues. The chain's CDR3 is CASSPPAGGPTYEQYF. For the CDR3, the DNA is TGTGCCAGCAGCCCCCCCGCGGGGGGCCCGACCTACGAGCAGTACTTC.

Many counts were recorded for this clonotype. This chain connects TRBV25-1 to TRBJ1-3, with D uncertain. Trimming left V 2 bases short and J 0 bases short, with 8 bases between. Germline V gene lookup returns CDR1 MGHDK and CDR2 SYGVNS. The CDR3 runs 15 residues. The CDR3, as DNA: TGTGCCAGCAGTGAAGTGGGGAACTCTGGAAACACCATATATTTT. It yields the protein CASSEVGNSGNTIYF.

At least ten counts were recorded for this clonotype. CDR3 protein: CSAARGGTEAFF. For the CDR3, the DNA is TGCAGTGCAGCCCGGGGGGGCACTGAAGCTTTCTTT. The chain uses TRBV20-1 and TRBJ1-1, with D perhaps matching TRBD1 (5 bases). Germline lookup yields CDR1 DFQATT and CDR2 SNEGSKA (reference sequence). Trimming took off 6 bases at V and 4 bases at J, with 12 bases between the two ends. The CDR3 covers 12 residues.

Comments on this clonotype: Lacking the conserved final phenylalanine or tryptophan, this CDR3 likely reflects a read error. The chain recombines TRBV20-1 with TRBJ2-7; D remains unclear. The ends were cut back, 5 bases at V and 1 base at J, with 12 bases in the middle. CDR1 DFQATT and CDR2 SNEGSKA come from the germline V gene (reference sequence). This CDR3 comprises 13 residues. The CDR3 coding sequence is TGCAGTGCTGGCTCTACCCGATCCTACGAGCAGTACTAC. Translating it yields CSAGSTRSYEQYY.